This T cell receptor beta chain was recorded in a study of T cells in Graves' hyperthyroidism and ophthalmopathy (dated by TCRdb to the late 2010s). Regarding the research as a whole: Peripheral blood was sampled at the time of initial diagnosis, prior to any treatment. To identify TCR V-J signatures that set the groups apart, the researchers used a discovery cohort of about a hundred patients, made up of 40 to 45 with Graves' ophthalmopathy and about 59 with stable Graves' hyperthyroidism. Whether ophthalmopathy could be predicted prospectively was tested in an independent validation cohort made up of roughly 19 hyperthyroidism patients plus 17 patients who later progressed to ophthalmopathy. The 100 discovery patients were divided at random into training and test sets in a 7:3 ratio. The study also compared thyroid tissue and blood T-cell repertoires from several Graves' hyperthyroidism patients. After sampling, hyperthyroidism patients received methimazole starting at 30 mg daily, and ophthalmopathy patients received high-dose intravenous methylprednisolone. According to the paper, TCR Vbeta CDR3 sequencing was carried out on 135 peripheral blood samples, which came from around 43 ophthalmopathy, 70 to 80 hyperthyroidism and about 17 progressor patients.

The CDR3 runs 12 amino acids, cysteine and phenylalanine included. The read is trimmed to its CDR3 DNA, 36 bases read in frame from base 1. The germline V gene specifies SNHLY as CDR1 and FYNNEI as CDR2. V was cut back by 2 bases and J by 3 bases, leaving a gap of 4 bases between them. This clonotype has at least ten counts. The antigen it recognizes is unknown. No base qualities exist here, and no much larger clone lies one base off it. General conclusions and limits of the study: A 13 V-J signature model separated ophthalmopathy from stable hyperthyroidism, with nearly 90% sensitivity and roughly 81% specificity in cross-validation and 80%/75% in testing. No statistical method was used to fix the sample size in advance, and group allocation was not hidden from the investigators. In validation, progression to ophthalmopathy was predicted by the model with about 70% sensitivity and roughly 76% specificity, a median of approximately 7.1 months before onset. Most expanded thyroid clonotypes (frequency above 0.001) were also found in blood, which suggests that blood repertoires may mirror thyroid immune responses.

In the ophthalmopathy patients, disease was moderately to severely active, with a Clinical Activity Score of 3 or more, a NOSPECS grade of 4 or more, and a duration of less than 3 months. Patients with uncontrolled infections, other autoimmune diseases, pregnancy or lactation were excluded. Diagnoses were based on clinical symptoms, serum thyroxine and TRAb, thyroid ultrasound and orbital computed tomography. PBMCs were separated from roughly 10 ml of fresh peripheral blood using Ficoll-Paque density gradient centrifugation. Trizol reagent was used to extract total RNA, and RNA quality was then checked on an Agilent 2100 Bioanalyzer. The TCR beta CDR3 regions were amplified from the RNA transcripts. For the first round of RT-PCR on the TCR CDR3, the HTBI primer set was used together with the Qiagen OneStep RT-PCR kit. Libraries were constructed in a second round of multiplex PCR, after which size selection and purification were performed. Libraries were sequenced paired-end with 100 bp reads on an Illumina HiSeq2000. The paper's processing steps were these. SOAPnuke was used to process the raw data, removing reads that contained adapters or uncalled bases, had a mean Phred below 15, or lacked an exact match to the constant primer or identifier. High-quality paired reads were merged with COPE v1.2.5, and unique nucleotide sequences were defined as clonotypes. MiTCR v1.1 was used to align the clonotypes against IMGT TRBV, TRBD and TRBJ reference segments. Only V-J combinations with frequency above 0.0001, covering 99.2% of repertoires, were analysed. A TCS score was defined as the ratio between F50 (clonal expansion) and ExV (chaos), using BLOSUM62-based TCRdist between CDR3 peptides within each V-J. Welch's t-statistics and random forest reduced several hundred V-J features to about 13, which were used in a naive Bayes classifier (R e1071). The public reads were reanalyzed by TCRdb: fastp trimming at Q25, MiXCR alignment, in-frame beta chains only. Every CDR3 protein is listed once, alongside the most common genes and DNA of its rows. These V and J calls originate from TCRdb's pipeline instead of the authors' own analysis. The sample yields 250,000 or so distinct CDR3 sequences; over 15% were counted once. The ten biggest clones cover 28% of the sample.

This TCR came from a woman between 18 and 29 years old with Graves' ophthalmopathy. The sequenced sample was blood. The V and J genes are TRBV2 and TRBJ2-5, with the D gene uncertain. The CDR3 protein is CASSEIKETQYF. The sequence in DNA is TGTGCCAGCAGTGAAATTAAAGAGACCCAGTACTTC.